Listed below are T cell receptor beta chains from one sample, sequenced in a study of cytomegalovirus exposure and HLA in healthy donors. Profiling relied on immunoSEQ multiplex PCR, and the TCRdb table lists in-frame clones only, not all of them. Of roughly 110,000 clones in the sample, about 64% were seen once. Sequencing input: PBMCs. These receptors all stem from a female donor in good health and CMV-seronegative. The CDR3 runs from the conserved cysteine through the conserved F or W. Each record gives: J gene, V gene, clone size, D gene, CDR3 DNA, CDR3 protein. The D gene is left open where the match is weak. Clone size is shown for a subset of rows, as once, few, many or a class of expanded clone.

j_gene: TRBJ1-2; v_gene: TRBV9; abundance: .; d_gene: TRBD1; CDR3nt: TGTGCCAGCAGCGGTCCTCAACAGGGGGTTGCTGGCTACACCTTC; CDR3aa: CASSGPQQGVAGYTF
j_gene: TRBJ2-7; v_gene: TRBV18; abundance: few; d_gene: TRBD1; CDR3nt: TGTGCCAGCTCACCCTTGACAGGGGGCGACGAGCAGTACTTC; CDR3aa: CASSPLTGGDEQYF
j_gene: TRBJ2-7; v_gene: TRBV2; abundance: few; d_gene: .; CDR3nt: TGTGCCAGCAGTGTGCGGCAGGGGGGCAAGTACTTC; CDR3aa: CASSVRQGGKYF
j_gene: TRBJ2-6; v_gene: TRBV28; abundance: .; d_gene: .; CDR3nt: TGTGCCAGCACCCCCGGGGGGCCTGGGGCCAACGTCCTGACTTTC; CDR3aa: CASTPGGPGANVLTF
j_gene: TRBJ2-5; v_gene: TRBV5-4; abundance: .; d_gene: TRBD2; CDR3nt: TGTGCCAGCAGCTTGACTAGCGTAGAGACCCAGTACTTC; CDR3aa: CASSLTSVETQYF
j_gene: TRBJ2-7; v_gene: TRBV13; abundance: few; d_gene: .; CDR3nt: TGTGCCAGCAGCTCATCGGGACTTCCTGGCTCCTACGAGCAGTACTTC; CDR3aa: CASSSSGLPGSYEQYF
j_gene: TRBJ2-7; v_gene: TRBV7-2; abundance: few; d_gene: TRBD1; CDR3nt: TGTGCCAGCAGCACACAGACAGGGATAGTCGACGAGCAGTACTTC; CDR3aa: CASSTQTGIVDEQYF
j_gene: TRBJ2-1; v_gene: TRBV28; abundance: once; d_gene: .; CDR3nt: TGTGCCAGCAGTTTATTTGGACAGAGACCCTACAATGAGCAGTTCTTC; CDR3aa: CASSLFGQRPYNEQFF
j_gene: TRBJ1-2; v_gene: TRBV27; abundance: few; d_gene: .; CDR3nt: TGTGCCAGCAGTTTCTTCAGGGGACACTATGGCTACACCTTC; CDR3aa: CASSFFRGHYGYTF
j_gene: TRBJ1-2; v_gene: TRBV2; abundance: .; d_gene: TRBD1; CDR3nt: TGTGCCAGCAGTGAGAGGGACAGGGTTGGCTACACCTTC; CDR3aa: CASSERDRVGYTF
j_gene: TRBJ2-1; v_gene: TRBV7-9; abundance: .; d_gene: TRBD2; CDR3nt: TGTGCCAGCAGCTTCTCCCTAGCGGGAGTGGGGAATGAGCAGTTCTTC; CDR3aa: CASSFSLAGVGNEQFF
j_gene: TRBJ2-5; v_gene: TRBV29-1; abundance: .; d_gene: TRBD1; CDR3nt: TGCAGCGGAAGACAGGGGGGGCAAGAGACCCAGTACTTC; CDR3aa: CSGRQGGQETQYF
j_gene: TRBJ2-2; v_gene: TRBV5-1; abundance: .; d_gene: .; CDR3nt: TGCGCCAGCAGCTTGGGAGGGACATCGAACACCGGGGAGCTGTTTTTT; CDR3aa: CASSLGGTSNTGELFF
j_gene: TRBJ2-5; v_gene: TRBV4-1; abundance: once; d_gene: TRBD2; CDR3nt: TGCGCCAGCAGCCCGGTCGGACTAGCGGGAGCGGTGACCCAGTACTTC; CDR3aa: CASSPVGLAGAVTQYF
j_gene: TRBJ1-5; v_gene: TRBV18; abundance: .; d_gene: .; CDR3nt: TGTGCCAGCTCACCAGAACGGGTCAATCAGCCCCAGCATTTT; CDR3aa: CASSPERVNQPQHF
j_gene: TRBJ1-6; v_gene: TRBV2; abundance: .; d_gene: .; CDR3nt: TGTGCCAGCAGTGAGGGACTCTATAATTCACCCCTCCACTTT; CDR3aa: CASSEGLYNSPLHF
j_gene: TRBJ2-3; v_gene: TRBV5-1; abundance: .; d_gene: .; CDR3nt: TGCGCCAGCAGCTTGGGTCGGACAGATACGCAGTATTTT; CDR3aa: CASSLGRTDTQYF
j_gene: TRBJ2-1; v_gene: TRBV7-9; abundance: .; d_gene: TRBD2; CDR3nt: TGTGCCAGCAGCTTACGGGGCGGGAGGGCCTACCCCCACAATGAGCAGTTCTTC; CDR3aa: CASSLRGGRAYPHNEQFF
j_gene: TRBJ1-1; v_gene: TRBV30; abundance: once; d_gene: .; CDR3nt: TGTGCCTGGAACCGTCCAGAACTGACAAAAAAAGCTTTCTTT; CDR3aa: CAWNRPELTKKAFF
j_gene: TRBJ2-5; v_gene: TRBV7-8; abundance: .; d_gene: TRBD2; CDR3nt: TGTGCCAGCAGCACGCGGGGGTCTAGGGATCGACAGACCCAGTACTTC; CDR3aa: CASSTRGSRDRQTQYF
j_gene: TRBJ2-7; v_gene: TRBV2; abundance: .; d_gene: .; CDR3nt: TGTGCCAGCTCTCGGGGGAGCTCCTACGAGCAGTACTTC; CDR3aa: CASSRGSSYEQYF
j_gene: TRBJ2-7; v_gene: TRBV18; abundance: once; d_gene: TRBD2; CDR3nt: TGTGCCAGCTCACCGACGGGACTAGCGGTTCTTTACGAGCAGTACTTC; CDR3aa: CASSPTGLAVLYEQYF
j_gene: TRBJ2-7; v_gene: TRBV30; abundance: .; d_gene: .; CDR3nt: TGTGCCTGGAGTCCTCCGAGGCGTCGGTCCTACGAGCAGTACTTC; CDR3aa: CAWSPPRRRSYEQYF
j_gene: TRBJ2-7; v_gene: TRBV7-9; abundance: .; d_gene: .; CDR3nt: TGTGCCAGCAGCGGACAGTTTCCTACCGGCTACGAGCAGTACTTC; CDR3aa: CASSGQFPTGYEQYF
j_gene: TRBJ2-3; v_gene: TRBV28; abundance: .; d_gene: TRBD1; CDR3nt: TGTGCCAGCAGTTTATGGGAGCAGGGGGCTAGCACAGATACGCAGTATTTT; CDR3aa: CASSLWEQGASTDTQYF
j_gene: TRBJ2-2; v_gene: TRBV5-1; abundance: .; d_gene: .; CDR3nt: TGCGCCAGCAGCCCGAGATTCGGGAGAGCGGAGGAGCTGTTTTTT; CDR3aa: CASSPRFGRAEELFF
j_gene: TRBJ1-3; v_gene: TRBV19; abundance: .; d_gene: .; CDR3nt: TGTGCCAGTAGTATATTTTCCAGGACTGGAAACACCATATATTTT; CDR3aa: CASSIFSRTGNTIYF
j_gene: TRBJ1-2; v_gene: TRBV7-2; abundance: .; d_gene: .; CDR3nt: TGTGCCAGCAGCTCGGTGGTTTTGGGCGGCTACACCTTC; CDR3aa: CASSSVVLGGYTF
j_gene: TRBJ2-2; v_gene: TRBV12-5; abundance: .; d_gene: TRBD2; CDR3nt: TGTGCTAGTGGCCAAAGCGGGAGGGCCACCGGGGAGCTGTTTTTT; CDR3aa: CASGQSGRATGELFF
j_gene: TRBJ1-5; v_gene: TRBV15; abundance: .; d_gene: .; CDR3nt: TGTGCCACCAGCAGAGATTTCGGAGGAGATCAGCCCCAGCATTTT; CDR3aa: CATSRDFGGDQPQHF
j_gene: TRBJ2-7; v_gene: TRBV18; abundance: .; d_gene: .; CDR3nt: TGTGCCAGCTCACCCTCCTCCTACGAGCAGTACTTC; CDR3aa: CASSPSSYEQYF
j_gene: TRBJ2-7; v_gene: TRBV30; abundance: .; d_gene: TRBD2; CDR3nt: TGTGCCTGGAGAGGGACTAGCGGATTGGGCGAGCAGTACTTC; CDR3aa: CAWRGTSGLGEQYF
j_gene: TRBJ1-6; v_gene: TRBV5-4; abundance: few; d_gene: .; CDR3nt: TGTGCCAGCAGCTTGGTTAGCGGATCACCCCTCCACTTT; CDR3aa: CASSLVSGSPLHF
j_gene: TRBJ2-2; v_gene: TRBV7-2; abundance: .; d_gene: TRBD2; CDR3nt: TGTGCCAGCAGCTCGGGACTAGCGTTCACCGGGGAGCTGTTTTTT; CDR3aa: CASSSGLAFTGELFF
j_gene: TRBJ2-3; v_gene: TRBV29-1; abundance: .; d_gene: TRBD2; CDR3nt: TGCAGCGTAGATAGCGGGACCGAAGATACGCAGTATTTT; CDR3aa: CSVDSGTEDTQYF
j_gene: TRBJ1-4; v_gene: TRBV19; abundance: .; d_gene: TRBD1; CDR3nt: TGTGCCACCTCCCCTAACGACAGGGGGAATGAAAAACTGTTTTTT; CDR3aa: CATSPNDRGNEKLFF
j_gene: TRBJ2-7; v_gene: TRBV7-2; abundance: .; d_gene: TRBD2; CDR3nt: TGTGCCAGCAGCGTAGGAGGGACTAGCGGTTACGAGCAGTACTTC; CDR3aa: CASSVGGTSGYEQYF
j_gene: TRBJ2-7; v_gene: TRBV7-8; abundance: few; d_gene: .; CDR3nt: TGTGCCAGCAGCTTATTCGGCTACGAGCAGTACTTC; CDR3aa: CASSLFGYEQYF
j_gene: TRBJ2-1; v_gene: TRBV6-1; abundance: .; d_gene: TRBD2; CDR3nt: TGTGCCAGCAGTGATCGGGTTCCGGGACTAGCAGGTTATAATGAGCAGTTCTTC; CDR3aa: CASSDRVPGLAGYNEQFF
j_gene: TRBJ2-4; v_gene: TRBV27; abundance: .; d_gene: TRBD2; CDR3nt: TGTGCCAGCAGTCCGTCCCCGGGACTAGCGGGACAACGAGCCAAAAACATTCAGTACTTC; CDR3aa: CASSPSPGLAGQRAKNIQYF
j_gene: TRBJ2-2; v_gene: TRBV5-4; abundance: once; d_gene: .; CDR3nt: TGTGCCAGCAGCAAGGGACAACAAGACACCGGGGAGCTGTTTTTT; CDR3aa: CASSKGQQDTGELFF
j_gene: TRBJ1-2; v_gene: TRBV5-1; abundance: .; d_gene: .; CDR3nt: TGCGCCAGCAGCTTGGACAGGGTACGTTATGGCTACACCTTC; CDR3aa: CASSLDRVRYGYTF
j_gene: TRBJ2-1; v_gene: TRBV7-7; abundance: .; d_gene: TRBD2; CDR3nt: TGTGCTAGCAGCCCAATAGCGGGGACCTACAATGAGCAGTTCTTC; CDR3aa: CASSPIAGTYNEQFF
j_gene: TRBJ1-1; v_gene: TRBV5-1; abundance: .; d_gene: TRBD1; CDR3nt: TGCGCCAGCAGCTTTGGAGGGACAGGTACTGAAGCTTTCTTT; CDR3aa: CASSFGGTGTEAFF
j_gene: TRBJ1-2; v_gene: TRBV19; abundance: .; d_gene: TRBD1; CDR3nt: TGTGCCAGCGAACAGGGACAGGGTGGCTACACCTTC; CDR3aa: CASEQGQGGYTF
j_gene: TRBJ1-2; v_gene: TRBV5-6; abundance: once; d_gene: TRBD1; CDR3nt: TGTGCCAGCAGCCCGACAGGGGTAGGATATGGCTACACCTTC; CDR3aa: CASSPTGVGYGYTF
j_gene: TRBJ1-4; v_gene: TRBV18; abundance: .; d_gene: TRBD1; CDR3nt: TGTGCCAGCTCATCCCTCCGACAGGGGGCTTCAACTAATGAAAAACTGTTTTTT; CDR3aa: CASSSLRQGASTNEKLFF
j_gene: TRBJ2-7; v_gene: TRBV30; abundance: few; d_gene: .; CDR3nt: TGTGCCTTCGAGTCGGGCAGGGCGTACCACGAGCAGTACTTC; CDR3aa: CAFESGRAYHEQYF
j_gene: TRBJ2-5; v_gene: TRBV19; abundance: .; d_gene: .; CDR3nt: TGTGCCAGTAGTCCGGACACCCTGGGAGAGACCCAGTACTTC; CDR3aa: CASSPDTLGETQYF
j_gene: TRBJ2-3; v_gene: TRBV19; abundance: few; d_gene: TRBD2; CDR3nt: TGTGCCAGTGCAACTAGCGGGAGTTGGAATACGCAGTATTTT; CDR3aa: CASATSGSWNTQYF